The 7 T cell receptor beta chains given below trace back to one sample, sequenced in a study of Ad26.COV2.S vaccination and SARS-CoV-2 variants. As to treatment: around 19 received Ad26.COV2.S at low or high dose, single or two shots; 5 received placebo; per-sample allocation not given. Following the first vaccine or placebo injection, samples were taken on day 63. Using immunoSEQ multiplex PCR, the repertoire was profiled, and TCRdb retains in-frame clones only, with some absent. The data show approximately 300,000 clones, around 83% seen once. Specimen: peripheral blood, collected in a trial of Ad26.COV2.S vaccine versus placebo. The receptors here all came from a person aged 18-65 years who received the Ad26.COV2.S COVID-19 vaccine or a placebo.

The J gene is TRBJ2-7, the V gene TRBV9, with a tentative D call TRBD1 (6 bases). The V gene lost 4 bases and the J gene lost 0 bases, with 14 bases spanning the gap. Germline CDR1 is SGDLS and CDR2 is YYNGEE. The CDR3 length is 15 residues. CDR3 sequence (DNA): TGTGCCAGCAGCTCCTACCGGGACATCTCCTACGAGCAGTACTTC. It codes for CASSSYRDISYEQYF.

This sequence joins TRBV15 and TRBJ1-1; weak D call: TRBD1 (5 bases). The CDR3 extends over 15 amino acids. Germline values: CDR1 LNHNV, CDR2 YYDKDF (reference sequence). The V end lost 1 base, the J end lost 4 bases, and 13 bases lay between the germline ends. The CDR3, as DNA: TGTGCCACCAGCAGAGCGTCGCAGGGCGGCACTGAAGCTTTCTTT. This encodes CATSRASQGGTEAFF. Based on the CDR3 plus reference TRBV15 and TRBJ1-1, the full variable domain is DAMVIQNPRYQVTQFGKPVTLSCSQTLNHNVMYWYQQKSSQAPKLLFHYYDKDFNNEADTPDNFQSRRPNTSFCFLDIRSPGLGDTAMYLCATSRASQGGTEAFFGQGTRLTVV.

V usage is TRBV6-5 and J usage is TRBJ2-3; a weak D match, TRBD2 (5 bases). The CDR3 spans 13 residues. Germline CDR1 and CDR2: MNHEY and SVGAGI. V lost 7 bases to trimming and J lost 0 bases, with 8 bases between them. The CDR3 region is CASTSGSTDTQYF. Written as DNA, the CDR3 is TGTGCCAGCACCTCGGGAAGCACAGATACGCAGTATTTT.

This chain links TRBV30 with TRBJ1-1; 7 bases align to TRBD1. This CDR3 is built from 13 residues. The junction had 3 bases not matched to a gene; V was cut back by 1 base and J by 4 bases. In germline, CDR1 is GTSNPN, CDR2 SVGIG (reference sequence). The CDR3 nucleotides are TGTGCCTGGAGTGAGGGGGCCCGCACTGAAGCTTTCTTT. Its translation is CAWSEGARTEAFF.

The DNA of the CDR3 is TGTGCCAGTAGTTTAAATGATTATGGCTACACCTTC. Its translation is CASSLNDYGYTF. The V and J genes are TRBV19 and TRBJ1-2, with D unresolved. CDR3 size: 12 residues. Trimming pared 5 bases from V and 5 bases from J, leaving 9 bases between. Germline lookup yields CDR1 LNHDA and CDR2 SQIVND (reference sequence).

The rearrangement joins TRBV29-1 to TRBJ1-3; D is uncertain. The CDR3 consists of 11 residues. V lost 7 bases and J 1 base, leaving 5 bases between the germline ends. Germline V gene sequence: CDR1 SQVTM, CDR2 ANQGSEA. CDR3 in DNA: TGCAGCGCTCATTCTGGAAACACCATATATTTT. It encodes CSAHSGNTIYF.

The gene calls are TRBV4-1 and TRBJ2-7; D gene ambiguous. This CDR3 spans 16 amino acids. Germline CDR1 reads MGHRA; CDR2 reads YSYEKL. V shed 2 bases and J shed 6 bases, with 20 bases lying between them. The CDR3 nucleotides read TGCGCCAGCAGCCAATATACTCCACCGGCGGCGTCCGAGCAGTACTTC. It specifies CASSQYTPPAASEQYF.